This TCR beta chain stems from a study of blood T cell repertoires in COVID-19. In the study overall: Both acute and convalescent COVID-19 samples were obtained from the United States, Italy and Spain.

Libraries were prepared by immunoSEQ multiplex PCR; TCRdb keeps only in-frame clonotypes and omits some of them. The profile covers fewer than 200,000 clones, with almost 80% appearing a single time and roughly 28% taken by the ten largest. Germline values: CDR1 SEHNR, CDR2 FQNEAQ (reference sequence). This CDR3 region has 16 residues. The V end was cut by 3 bases, the J end by 2 bases, with 15 bases between. Material for sequencing was peripheral blood. The clonotype comes from a woman aged 70 to 79 with acute or convalescent COVID-19. The chain employs TRBV7-9 and TRBJ2-3; D perhaps matches TRBD2 (5 bases). The CDR3 loop reads CASSFGSARATDTQYF. DNA of the CDR3: TGTGCCAGCAGCTTTGGTAGCGCCAGAGCCACAGATACGCAGTATTTT. Full variable domain (remainder filled in from reference TRBV7-9 and TRBJ2-3): DTGVSQNPRHKITKRGQNVTFRCDPISEHNRLYWYRQTLGQGPEFLTYFQNEAQLEKSRLLSDRFSAERPKGSFSTLEIQRTEQGDSAMYLCASSFGSARATDTQYFGPGTRLTVL.